A single sample gave rise to the 30 T cell receptor beta chains below, sequenced in a study of early T cells in non-severe SARS-CoV-2 infection (dated by TCRdb to the early 2020s). Libraries were prepared through 5' RACE. Sequenced using a NextSeq 500. Using fastp at Q25 and MiXCR, TCRdb reprocessed the public reads and kept productive beta chains. Rows are combined by CDR3 protein, so each entry shows the most common genes and DNA. For this sample the table gives about 81,000 distinct CDR3 sequences, of which approximately 6% were detected only once. Of the sample, just under 8% is held by the ten largest clones. The sample comprised whole blood. The receptors were sampled from an adult who was a healthcare worker with PCR-confirmed SARS-CoV-2 infection or an uninfected control (not recorded which).

The chain uses TRBV5-4 and TRBJ2-1, with 12 bases matching TRBD2. This CDR3 contains 18 residues. J lost 2 bases, V lost 0 bases, and 6 bases had no gene match. Germline CDR1 is SGHNT and CDR2 is YYREEE (reference sequence). DNA of the CDR3: TGTGCCAGCAGCTTGGGACTAGCGGGAGAGAGCCCCTACAATGAGCAGTTCTTC. Its protein product is CASSLGLAGESPYNEQFF.

This clonotype came up many times. The J gene is TRBJ2-3, the V gene TRBV6-5, with no clear D. Germline V gives CDR1 MNHEY, CDR2 SVGAGI. This CDR3 region has 15 residues. V was cut by 6 bases and J by 0 bases, with 13 bases left in between. The CDR3 DNA reads TGTGCCAGCAGACGACGGGTGTCTAGCACAGATACGCAGTATTTT. This encodes CASRRRVSSTDTQYF.

The gene calls are TRBV24-1 and TRBJ1-4, with D perhaps matching TRBD1 (5 bases). The V end lost 4 bases, the J end lost 8 bases, and 16 bases lay between the germline ends. The germline CDR1 and CDR2 sequences are KGHDR and SFDVKD. The CDR3 spans 15 residues. The CDR3 sequence: CATSDRPPGEEKLFF. The CDR3 bases are TGTGCCACCAGTGACCGTCCGCCGGGGGAGGAAAAACTGTTTTTT.

This clonotype was seen repeatedly, ten times or more. The gene calls are TRBV4-3 and TRBJ2-5; 8 bases map to TRBD1. The germline V gene has CDR1 LGHNA and CDR2 YSLEER. This CDR3 spans 18 amino acids. Losses at the gene ends were 0 bases for V and 2 bases for J; bases not matched to a gene: 11. This CDR3 is CASSQDALTGVDQETQYF. In DNA form, the CDR3 reads TGCGCCAGCAGCCAAGATGCCCTGACAGGGGTGGATCAAGAGACCCAGTACTTC.

V usage is TRBV2 and J usage is TRBJ2-1, with 7 bases aligning to TRBD2. The CDR3 sequence is 12 residues long. After removal of 7 bases from V and 8 bases from J, the junction contained 5 bases not matched to a gene. Looked up from germline, CDR1 is SNHLY and CDR2 is FYNNEI. CDR3 amino acids: CASTRTSDEQFF. In nucleotides, the CDR3 is TGTGCCAGCACTCGAACTAGCGATGAGCAGTTCTTC. Based on the CDR3 plus reference TRBV2 and TRBJ2-1, the full variable domain is EPEVTQTPSHQVTQMGQEVILRCVPISNHLYFYWYRQILGQKVEFLVSFYNNEISEKSEIFDDQFSVERPDGSNFTLKIRSTKLEDSAMYFCASTRTSDEQFFGPGTRLTVL.

In its sample, this clonotype was seen many times. This sequence joins TRBV20-1 and TRBJ2-2; D call uncertain. The length of the CDR3 is 12 residues. The ends were cut back, 3 bases at V and 7 bases at J, with 9 bases in the middle. CDR1 and CDR2 (germline): DFQATT, SNEGSKA (reference sequence). In nucleotides, the CDR3 is TGCAGTGCTAGGGCCGAATACGGGGAGCTGTTTTTT. Protein product: CSARAEYGELFF.

This clonotype occurred many times. J is TRBJ2-3 and V is TRBV9; TRBD2 matches 8 bases. CDR3 length: 15 residues. V lost 0 bases to trimming and J lost 2 bases; unmatched junction nucleotides: 2. Per germline, CDR1 SGDLS and CDR2 YYNGEE. The CDR3 here is CASSVGGRHTDTQYF. CDR3 sequence (DNA): TGTGCCAGCAGCGTAGGCGGGAGGCACACAGATACGCAGTATTTT.

The rearrangement joins TRBV29-1 to TRBJ2-1; D is unclear. The CDR3 is 12 residues long. Trimming removed 4 bases from V and 5 bases from J, with 9 bases in between. Germline V gene lookup returns CDR1 SQVTM and CDR2 ANQGSEA. The CDR3, as DNA: TGCAGCGTTGTGGGCCTTAACAATGAGCAGTTCTTC. This codes for CSVVGLNNEQFF.

The chain employs TRBV11-2 and TRBJ2-7; 7 nucleotides match TRBD1. The CDR3 sequence is 12 residues long. V lost 5 bases to trimming and J lost 5 bases; unmatched junction nucleotides: 3. Germline lookup yields CDR1 SGHAT and CDR2 FQNNGV. The CDR3 nucleotides read TGTGCCAGCAGCCGCGACAGGGACGAGCAGTACTTC. Translating gives CASSRDRDEQYF. The whole variable domain, filled in from reference TRBV11-2 and TRBJ2-7, reads EAGVAQSPRYKIIEKRQSVAFWCNPISGHATLYWYQQILGQGPKLLIQFQNNGVVDDSQLPKDRFSAERLKGVDSTLKIQPAKLEDSAVYLCASSRDRDEQYFGPGTRLTVT.

Many counts were recorded for this clonotype. The chain employs TRBV20-1 and TRBJ2-7, with 12 bases fitting TRBD2. Germline loops: CDR1 DFQATT, CDR2 SNEGSKA (reference sequence). With 2 bases clipped from V and 6 bases from J, the junction kept 5 bases outside the gene matches. The CDR3 length is 14 residues. The CDR3 coding sequence is TGCAGTGCTAGACGGACTAGCGGGATTGGCGAGCAGTACTTC. Amino acids: CSARRTSGIGEQYF.

This clonotype was recorded a few times. This chain connects TRBV30 to TRBJ1-6; the D is unclear. The CDR3 spans 12 residues. CDR1 is GTSNPN and CDR2 is SVGIG in the germline V gene (reference sequence). V was shortened by 0 bases and J by 9 bases, with 6 bases between the two germline ends. The CDR3 bases are TGTGCCTGGAGTGTACAAACTTCACCCCTCCACTTT. As protein: CAWSVQTSPLHF.

The chain carries TRBV12-3 or TRBV12-4 and TRBJ1-5; D unresolved. With 3 bases removed from V and 5 bases from J, the gap between germline ends came to 8 bases. This CDR3 has 13 residues. The CDR3 nucleotides read TGTGCCAGCAGTTTGGAGGGCGATCAGCCCCAGCATTTT. Amino acid sequence: CASSLEGDQPQHF.

At least ten counts were recorded for this clonotype. The CDR3 loop reads CASSPFDRSEQYF. CDR3 sequence (DNA): TGTGCCAGCAGTCCCTTCGACAGGTCCGAGCAGTACTTC. This sequence joins TRBV27 and TRBJ2-7; D is perhaps TRBD1 (6 bases). Germline V lookup: CDR1 MNHEY, CDR2 SMNVEV (reference sequence). The V and J ends lost 5 bases and 6 bases respectively, with 14 bases between them. The CDR3 is made up of 13 amino acids.

The rearrangement uses TRBV2 and TRBJ2-1; 8 bases align to TRBD2. Germline-derived CDR1 and CDR2 are SNHLY and FYNNEI. Losses at the gene ends were 4 bases for V and 8 bases for J; bases not matched to a gene: 10. CDR3 size: 15 residues. The DNA of the CDR3 is TGTGCCAGCAGTGTGTTAGCGGGACCTTTCGATGAGCAGTTCTTC. Translation gives CASSVLAGPFDEQFF.

The chain combines TRBV5-1 with TRBJ2-7; 10 nucleotides match TRBD1. The junction had 6 bases not matched to a gene; V was cut back by 4 bases and J by 5 bases. The CDR3 sequence is 14 residues long. Germline-derived CDR1 and CDR2 are SGHRS and YFSETQ. The CDR3 protein is CASSPWTGGNEQYF. CDR3 sequence (DNA): TGCGCCAGCAGCCCCTGGACAGGGGGAAACGAGCAGTACTTC.

The chain links TRBV5-1 to TRBJ2-7, with 11 bases fitting TRBD1. The CDR3 loop spans 17 amino acids. The V gene's germline CDR1 is SGHRS and CDR2 YFSETQ. V shed 0 bases, J shed 5 bases, and the junction held 10 bases outside the gene matches. In DNA form, the CDR3 reads TGCGCCAGCAGCTTGGAGGGTGGCCGGGACAGGGGGAACGAGCAGTACTTC. Translated, it gives CASSLEGGRDRGNEQYF.

This clonotype was found a few times. The rearrangement joins TRBV10-2 to TRBJ2-7, with 9 bases that match TRBD1. Germline values: CDR1 WSHSY, CDR2 SAAADI. The CDR3 totals 15 residues. V shed 6 bases and J 4 bases; nucleotides not matched to a gene: 10. CDR3 protein: CASRDPGTGPYEQYF. DNA of the CDR3: TGCGCCAGCAGGGACCCCGGGACAGGGCCGTACGAGCAGTACTTC.

This clonotype turned up a few times. The rearrangement joins TRBV11-2 to TRBJ2-7; D not certain. Germline CDR1 is SGHAT and CDR2 is FQNNGV. The CDR3 is 14 residues long. V was clipped by 0 bases and J by 0 bases, with 6 bases between them. The chain's CDR3 is CASSLDHNSYEQYF. In DNA form, the CDR3 reads TGTGCCAGCAGCTTAGATCATAACTCCTACGAGCAGTACTTC.

The chain employs TRBV28 and TRBJ2-7; no reliable D call. Germline-derived CDR1 and CDR2 are MDHEN and SYDVKM. The CDR3 length is 12 residues. Trimming took 3 bases from V and 2 from J, leaving 5 bases between them. CDR3 nucleotide sequence: TGTGCCAGCAGTTTCGGGCCCTACGAGCAGTACTTC. The encoded protein is CASSFGPYEQYF.

This clonotype has just a few counts. This chain uses TRBV6-6 with TRBJ1-4, with a possible D match to TRBD1 (6 bases). The CDR3 consists of 12 residues. V lost 5 bases to trimming and J lost 9 bases, with 10 bases between them. From germline, CDR1 is MNHNY and CDR2 SVGAGI (reference sequence). CDR3 nucleotide sequence: TGTGCCAGCAGTGCCACAGGGAAAAAACTGTTTTTT. Its protein product is CASSATGKKLFF.

The chain combines TRBV7-2 with TRBJ2-1; D remains ambiguous. The germline CDR1 and CDR2 sequences are SGHTA and FQGNSA. This CDR3 has 13 residues. Trimming stripped 4 bases from V and 10 bases from J, with 14 bases between. CDR3 sequence: CASSSSPSQEQFF. CDR3 DNA sequence: TGTGCCAGCAGCTCCAGCCCCAGTCAGGAGCAGTTCTTC.

This clonotype came up many times. The V gene is TRBV9, the J gene TRBJ2-1, with 7 positions matching TRBD2. CDR1 is SGDLS, CDR2 YYNGEE, per germline. CDR3 length equals 17 residues. V was clipped by 6 bases and J by 0 bases; unmatched bases: 12. CDR3 bases: TGTGCCAGCACCCCGGGGGGAGGACCAAGCTCCTACAATGAGCAGTTCTTC. Translating it yields CASTPGGGPSSYNEQFF.

This clonotype was recorded many times. This chain uses TRBV30 with TRBJ2-1, with D hard to call. This CDR3 is 13 amino acids long. V dropped 2 bases and J dropped 7 bases, with 12 bases sitting between them. Per the germline V gene, CDR1 is GTSNPN and CDR2 is SVGIG (reference sequence). CDR3 coding DNA: TGTGCCTGGAGTTCCCAGAACGGGAATGAGCAGTTCTTC. This sequence encodes CAWSSQNGNEQFF.

This clonotype was counted at least ten times. The gene calls are TRBV27 and TRBJ1-1, with a tentative D call TRBD1 (5 bases). The CDR3 contains 12 residues. The germline CDR1 and CDR2 sequences are MNHEY and SMNVEV (reference sequence). The V gene lost 3 bases and the J gene lost 12 bases, with 14 bases spanning the gap. As DNA, the CDR3 is TGTGCCAGCAGTTTCACCCAGGGATTAACTTTCTTT. It is translated as CASSFTQGLTFF.

The rearrangement joins TRBV30 to TRBJ2-7, with D possibly matching TRBD1 (6 bases). V dropped 5 bases and J dropped 4 bases, with 18 bases sitting between them. The germline V gene has CDR1 GTSNPN and CDR2 SVGIG (reference sequence). The CDR3 loop spans 14 amino acids. CDR3 protein: CAWSRGQSQYEQYF. As DNA, the CDR3 is TGTGCCTGGTCCCGGGGACAATCCCAATACGAGCAGTACTTC.

This clonotype was seen a few times. This chain connects TRBV5-1 to TRBJ1-1, with no clear D. The germline V gene has CDR1 SGHRS and CDR2 YFSETQ. The CDR3 length is 14 residues. Trimming removed 5 bases at V and 0 bases at J, with 11 bases between. CDR3 sequence reads: CASSRAGMNTEAFF. CDR3 coding DNA: TGCGCCAGCAGTCGGGCCGGTATGAACACTGAAGCTTTCTTT.

This clonotype was counted a few times. The chain has TRBV19 and TRBJ1-5; D is unclear. With 0 bases removed from V and 6 bases from J, the gap between germline ends came to 6 bases. Germline CDR1 is LNHDA and CDR2 is SQIVND (reference sequence). The CDR3 covers 13 residues. CDR3 sequence: CASSIEGVQPQHF. In DNA form, the CDR3 reads TGTGCCAGTAGTATAGAGGGCGTTCAGCCCCAGCATTTT.

This clonotype was counted between two and nine times. V gene TRBV5-1 combines with J gene TRBJ2-2; the D is unclear. V was trimmed by 1 base and J by 2 bases, leaving 6 bases between them. The length of the CDR3 is 14 residues. The V gene's germline CDR1 is SGHRS and CDR2 YFSETQ. In DNA form, the CDR3 reads TGCGCCAGCAGCTTGTCTTTAAACACCGGGGAGCTGTTTTTT. Residues: CASSLSLNTGELFF.

This clonotype was found many times. This chain joins TRBV6-5 and TRBJ1-1, with no clear D. Germline values: CDR1 MNHEY, CDR2 SVGAGI. The CDR3 extends over 13 amino acids. Between the trimmed V and J ends, which lost 5 bases and 2 bases, there was a span of 9 bases. In nucleotides, the CDR3 is TGTGCCAGCAGTGGCTTTGTAAACACTGAAGCTTTCTTT. This encodes CASSGFVNTEAFF.

This clonotype has a count of ten or more. The chain couples TRBV29-1 to TRBJ1-4, with a tentative D call TRBD1 (5 bases). The CDR3 runs 11 residues. The germline V and J ends were trimmed by 6 bases and 8 bases, with 10 bases remaining between them. The V gene's germline CDR1 is SQVTM and CDR2 ANQGSEA. DNA of the CDR3: TGCAGCGTCGGGACCGTAGAAAAACTGTTTTTT. Encoded protein: CSVGTVEKLFF.